This T cell receptor beta chain was observed in a study of OX40 agonist ivuxolimab in advanced cancers. Across the study: The group had a mean age of about 60 years, ranged from roughly 20 to 79, and was around 82% male. Study-wide points: Clonal expansion from baseline to week 6 occurred in both CD4+ and CD8+ T cells.

Trimming shortened V by 0 bases and J by 0 bases, and 9 bases separated the two germline ends. This CDR3 spans 16 amino acids. Germline loops: CDR1 MGHRA, CDR2 YSYEKL. About this clone itself: Its antigen is undetermined.

Using immunoSEQ multiplex PCR, the repertoire was profiled, and TCRdb retains in-frame clones only, with some absent. The data hold about 73,000 clones, with about nine tenths observed a single time. Exclusion applied to patients with autoimmune disease history or systemic immunosuppression. This receptor was taken from an adult with an advanced solid tumor such as melanoma, head and neck, liver or kidney cancer. The gene calls are TRBV4-1 and TRBJ1-3; no reliable D call. Sequences were derived from CD4+ or CD8+ T cells sorted from blood, sampled in a trial of the OX40 agonist ivuxolimab. CDR3 in DNA: TGCGCCAGCAGCCAAGAAGGCCAGACCTCTGGAAACACCATATATTTT. Protein product: CASSQEGQTSGNTIYF.